A selection of T cell receptor beta chains follows, all from one sample in a study of CD8 T cells in Susac syndrome. TCRdb passed the immunoSEQ multiplex PCR reads through MiXCR, listing each CDR3 protein once. Among hundreds of thousands of distinct CDR3 sequences, less than 96% were seen once, and the ten largest hold around 0.1%. Sequencing was carried out using CD4+ T cells from PBMCs. The source is a human donor with Susac syndrome. The CDR3 runs from the conserved cysteine through the conserved F or W. The order of the fields is CDR3 length, clone size, D gene, V gene, J gene, CDR3 DNA, CDR3 protein. A D gene is named only where the DNA matches it firmly. Rows may omit the clone size; those that give it use once, few, many or a size class.

18	-	TRBD2	TRBV20-1	TRBJ2-1	TGCAGTGCTAGATCCCATACTAGCGGGAGGGCCGCTTTGCATGAGCAGTTCTTC	CSARSHTSGRAALHEQFF
15	-	TRBD1	TRBV4-2	TRBJ1-3	TGTGCCAGCAGCCGAACAGGGGACTCTGGAAACACCATATATTTT	CASSRTGDSGNTIYF
14	-	-	TRBV3-1	TRBJ2-1	TGTGCCAGCAGCCCTACGACTGGCTACAATGAGCAGTTCTTC	CASSPTTGYNEQFF
14	-	TRBD1	TRBV15	TRBJ1-2	TGTGCCACCAGCAGAATAGGGACAGGGGATGGCTACACCTTC	CATSRIGTGDGYTF
14	few	TRBD2	TRBV12-3/TRBV12-4	TRBJ2-7	TGTGCCAGCACCCCGGGACTAATGGACTACGAGCAGTACTTC	CASTPGLMDYEQYF
11	-	-	TRBV24-1	TRBJ2-7	TGTGCCACCAGTGACCTTGATGAGCAGTACTTC	CATSDLDEQYF
14	-	-	TRBV10-3	TRBJ2-7	TGTGCCATCAGCCCCGGGACAAACTCCTACGAGCAGTACTTC	CAISPGTNSYEQYF
17	-	-	TRBV12-3/TRBV12-4	TRBJ2-4	TGTGCCAGCAGTTTGTCCTGGGGCCGACTGGCCAAAAACATTCAGTACTTC	CASSLSWGRLAKNIQYF
17	-	TRBD2	TRBV14	TRBJ2-3	TGTGCCAGCAGCCACGATGGACTAGCGGAGCACACAGATACGCAGTATTTT	CASSHDGLAEHTDTQYF
15	-	TRBD1	TRBV2	TRBJ2-6	TGTGCCAGCAGGGACGGGACAGCTGGGGCCAACGTCCTGACTTTC	CASRDGTAGANVLTF
16	-	-	TRBV14	TRBJ1-3	TGTGCCAGCAGCCGCCGACAGTCTGTCTCTGGAAACACCATATATTTT	CASSRRQSVSGNTIYF
14	-	-	TRBV7-8	TRBJ2-7	TGTGCCAGCAGCCCGACGACTTCCTACTACGAGCAGTACTTC	CASSPTTSYYEQYF
16	-	TRBD2	TRBV19	TRBJ2-1	TGTGCCAGTAGTATCGACGATAGCGGGTCCTACAATGAGCAGTTCTTC	CASSIDDSGSYNEQFF
13	once	-	TRBV29-1	TRBJ2-3	TGCAGCGTGGGGCTGGGTAGCACAGATACGCAGTATTTT	CSVGLGSTDTQYF
14	-	TRBD2	TRBV29-1	TRBJ2-5	TGCAGCGTAGTGGGAGGGACGGCGTCGGAGACCCAGTACTTC	CSVVGGTASETQYF
15	-	-	TRBV5-1	TRBJ1-1	TGCGCCAGCGCATTGGTTGGCGCAGAGAACACTGAAGCTTTCTTT	CASALVGAENTEAFF
15	-	-	TRBV4-2	TRBJ1-1	TGTGCCAGCAGCCAAGGGTCCCCGCCCGACACTGAAGCTTTCTTT	CASSQGSPPDTEAFF
15	-	TRBD1	TRBV7-3	TRBJ2-1	TGTGCCAGCAGCCAAGTGGGACAGGGGGGCAATGAGCAGTTCTTC	CASSQVGQGGNEQFF
11	-	-	TRBV19	TRBJ1-4	TGTGCCAGTAGCCGCCCGGAAAAACTGTTTTTT	CASSRPEKLFF
14	-	-	TRBV29-1	TRBJ2-6	TGCAGCGTTGACCAGGTGGCTGGGGCCAACGTCCTGACTTTC	CSVDQVAGANVLTF
18	-	TRBD2	TRBV7-2	TRBJ2-3	TGTGCCAGCAGCTCCCTAGCGGGAGGGCGTTACGGCACAGATACGCAGTATTTT	CASSSLAGGRYGTDTQYF
12	-	TRBD2	TRBV9	TRBJ2-1	TGTGCCAGCAGCGTGCGGGGGGATGAGCAGTTCTTC	CASSVRGDEQFF
13	once	-	TRBV28	TRBJ2-2	TGTGCCAGCACAGGGTCGAACACCGGGGAGCTGTTTTTT	CASTGSNTGELFF
13	-	-	TRBV29-1	TRBJ2-3	TGCAGCGTTGGAACCCGTTTGGCAGATACGCAGTATTTT	CSVGTRLADTQYF
14	-	TRBD2	TRBV20-1	TRBJ2-7	TGCAGTGCTAGAGCACTAGCGGACCCCTACGAGCAGTACTTC	CSARALADPYEQYF
12	once	-	TRBV29-1	TRBJ2-1	TGCAGCGCAACCCTGCACCAAAATGAGCAGTTCTTC	CSATLHQNEQFF
13	-	-	TRBV28	TRBJ1-1	TGTGCCAGCAGTTTGAATTCTCGCGGTGGGGCTTTCTTT	CASSLNSRGGAFF
14	-	TRBD1	TRBV29-1	TRBJ1-4	TGCAGCGTTGCCGGGACAGTTTCTAATGAAAAACTGTTTTTT	CSVAGTVSNEKLFF
13	-	-	TRBV13	TRBJ1-1	TGTGCCAGCAGCAACTACAGGGTCCCTGAAGCTTTCTTT	CASSNYRVPEAFF
15	once	TRBD1	TRBV5-1	TRBJ2-2	TGCGCCAGCAGCTACCGGGACAGGGCTCCCGGGGAGCTGTTTTTT	CASSYRDRAPGELFF
15	-	TRBD1	TRBV19	TRBJ2-7	TGTGCCAGTAGTATCCAGGGGGCACCTGGGTACGAGCAGTACTTC	CASSIQGAPGYEQYF
16	-	TRBD2	TRBV20-1	TRBJ2-3	TGCAGTGCTAGTAGGCGACTAGCGGGAGCCACAGATACGCAGTATTTT	CSASRRLAGATDTQYF
16	-	TRBD2	TRBV20-1	TRBJ2-1	TGCAGTGCTTCGAACCCGACTAGCGGGGACTACAATGAGCAGTTCTTC	CSASNPTSGDYNEQFF
12	-	-	TRBV20-1	TRBJ2-7	TGCAGTGCTACTGGGACTTCCTACGAGCAGTACTTC	CSATGTSYEQYF
15	-	TRBD2	TRBV30	TRBJ2-1	TGTGCCTGGAGGATCGCGGGAGGGTCCTACAATGAGCAGTTCTTC	CAWRIAGGSYNEQFF
14	-	-	TRBV15	TRBJ2-3	TGTGCCACCAGCAGGGGTGACCCGTCGGATACGCAGTATTTT	CATSRGDPSDTQYF
14	-	TRBD1	TRBV19	TRBJ2-7	TGTGCCAGTAGTATTAGACAGGGGTTTTACGAGCAGTACTTC	CASSIRQGFYEQYF
13	-	-	TRBV2	TRBJ1-5	TGTGCCAGCAGTGTTACACAGACGATAGCCCAGCATTTT	CASSVTQTIAQHF
14	-	-	TRBV18	TRBJ2-5	TGTGCCAGCTCACTTCTGGAGGTCCAAGAGACCCAGTACTTC	CASSLLEVQETQYF
16	-	-	TRBV14	TRBJ2-3	TGTGCCAGCAGCCAAGCTCCTCGGTTTGGCACAGATACGCAGTATTTT	CASSQAPRFGTDTQYF
14	once	-	TRBV15	TRBJ2-7	TGTGCCACCAGCAGAGATGGGCAGTCCTACGAGCAGTACTTC	CATSRDGQSYEQYF
15	once	-	TRBV5-1	TRBJ2-1	TGCGCCAGCAGCTTGGCTGGACAGCCTTCGGATGAGCAGTTCTTC	CASSLAGQPSDEQFF
12	-	-	TRBV6-5	TRBJ2-5	TGTGCCAGTACAGGTAGAGGAGAGACCCAGTACTTC	CASTGRGETQYF
11	-	TRBD1	TRBV29-1	TRBJ2-7	TGCAGCGTCAGACAGGGCGGCGAGCAGTACTTC	CSVRQGGEQYF
14	-	TRBD2	TRBV20-1	TRBJ2-3	TGCAGTGCTGGGACTAGCGGGAGCTTAGATACGCAGTATTTT	CSAGTSGSLDTQYF
13	-	-	TRBV29-1	TRBJ2-7	TGCAGCGTTGAAAGGGCAGAACCCTGGGAGCAGTACTTC	CSVERAEPWEQYF
14	-	-	TRBV27	TRBJ2-6	TGTGCCAGCAGGGGATATTCTGGGGCCAACGTCCTGACTTTC	CASRGYSGANVLTF
16	-	TRBD2	TRBV9	TRBJ2-3	TGTGCCAGCAGCGAAGGACTAGCGGGAGCAACAGATACGCAGTATTTT	CASSEGLAGATDTQYF
14	-	-	TRBV20-1	TRBJ1-1	TGCAGTGCCCCCCTCTCCGGAGGGGTTGATGAAGCTTTCTTT	CSAPLSGGVDEAFF
15	once	-	TRBV4-1	TRBJ1-2	TGCGCCAGCAGCCAAGGTCAATTCCTCAACTATGGCTACACCTTC	CASSQGQFLNYGYTF
15	-	-	TRBV30	TRBJ1-3	TGTGCCTGGAGGCCGCCGGGGAGTACTGGAAACACCATATATTTT	CAWRPPGSTGNTIYF
16	-	-	TRBV7-6	TRBJ1-4	TGTGCCAGCAGCTCAGGATTAGGGGGGGATAATGAAAAACTGTTTTTT	CASSSGLGGDNEKLFF
15	-	TRBD2	TRBV30	TRBJ2-7	TGTGCCTGGAGTCCGGGACTAGCGGGGACCTACGAGCAGTACTTC	CAWSPGLAGTYEQYF
15	-	-	TRBV19	TRBJ2-5	TGTGCCAGTAGTCACGACACCTCCTACCAAGAGACCCAGTACTTC	CASSHDTSYQETQYF
13	-	TRBD1	TRBV20-1	TRBJ1-2	TGCAGTGCTGGAAGACAGGGCCTCTATGGCTACACCTTC	CSAGRQGLYGYTF
14	once	-	TRBV6-4	TRBJ1-2	TGTGCCAGCAGTGAAACTCACAGCAGCTATGGCTACACCTTC	CASSETHSSYGYTF
18	-	-	TRBV12-5	TRBJ2-7	TGTGCTAGTGGTTTGGCTCATAGCCCTATCGGAGATCTCTACGAGCAGTACTTC	CASGLAHSPIGDLYEQYF
13	-	-	TRBV4-2	TRBJ2-2	TGTGCCAGCAGCCAAGTCCGCGGCGGGGAGCTGTTTTTT	CASSQVRGGELFF